The present entry profiles one T cell receptor beta chain with its context. These data belong to a study of blood T cell repertoires in COVID-19. Generated by immunoSEQ multiplex PCR, the TCRdb table keeps only in-frame clones and is missing some. The sample shows just over 250,000 clones, roughly nine tenths of them seen only once. The source is a man in his forties who had recovered from COVID-19. Sequencing was carried out using peripheral blood.

The CDR3 DNA reads TGTGCCAGCAGTTCAACTCAAACAGGACCCGCTAACTATGGCTACACCTTC. Its protein is CASSSTQTGPANYGYTF. V usage is TRBV27 and J usage is TRBJ1-2; perhaps TRBD1 as D (5 bases). The CDR3 has 17 residues. V gave up 4 bases and J gave up 0 bases, with 18 bases separating them. CDR1 is MNHEY and CDR2 is SMNVEV in the germline V gene (reference sequence).